Given below is one T cell receptor beta chain in context. The sample originates from a study of T cell changes during pregnancy in multiple sclerosis. The CDR3 length is 13 residues. Trimming removed 6 bases from V and 6 bases from J, with 11 bases in between. CDR1 and CDR2 (germline): MNHEY, SVGAGI. Profiled with immunoSEQ multiplex PCR; TCRdb holds only in-frame clones, not every one. The sample includes around 32,000 clones, roughly 87% of them seen just once. The sequenced sample was CD8+ T cells from peripheral blood mononuclear cells, obtained in the third trimester of pregnancy. This chain links TRBV6-5 with TRBJ2-2, with a weak D call TRBD2 (6 bases). This TCR was recovered from a female donor with multiple sclerosis, enrolled in a pregnancy study. In DNA, the CDR3 is TGTGCCAGCAGCCCCGGGACTCCCGGGGAGCTGTTTTTT. Translating it yields CASSPGTPGELFF.